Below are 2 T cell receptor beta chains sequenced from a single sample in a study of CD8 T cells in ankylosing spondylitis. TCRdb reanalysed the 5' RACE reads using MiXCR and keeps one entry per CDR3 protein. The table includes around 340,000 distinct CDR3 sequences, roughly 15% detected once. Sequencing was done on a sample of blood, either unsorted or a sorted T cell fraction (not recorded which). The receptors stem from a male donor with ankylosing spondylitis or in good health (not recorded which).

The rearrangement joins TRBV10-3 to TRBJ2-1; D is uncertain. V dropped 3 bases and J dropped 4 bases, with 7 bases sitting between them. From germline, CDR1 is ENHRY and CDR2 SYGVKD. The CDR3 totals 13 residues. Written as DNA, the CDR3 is TGTGCCATCAGTGATAGAGTTTACAATGAGCAGTTCTTC. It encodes CAISDRVYNEQFF.

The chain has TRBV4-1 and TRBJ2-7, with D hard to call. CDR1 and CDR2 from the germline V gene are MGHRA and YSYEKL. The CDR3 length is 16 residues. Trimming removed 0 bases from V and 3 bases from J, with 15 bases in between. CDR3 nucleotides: TGCGCCAGCAGCCAAGACGAGGCTAAAGTTCTCTACGAGCAGTACTTC. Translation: CASSQDEAKVLYEQYF.